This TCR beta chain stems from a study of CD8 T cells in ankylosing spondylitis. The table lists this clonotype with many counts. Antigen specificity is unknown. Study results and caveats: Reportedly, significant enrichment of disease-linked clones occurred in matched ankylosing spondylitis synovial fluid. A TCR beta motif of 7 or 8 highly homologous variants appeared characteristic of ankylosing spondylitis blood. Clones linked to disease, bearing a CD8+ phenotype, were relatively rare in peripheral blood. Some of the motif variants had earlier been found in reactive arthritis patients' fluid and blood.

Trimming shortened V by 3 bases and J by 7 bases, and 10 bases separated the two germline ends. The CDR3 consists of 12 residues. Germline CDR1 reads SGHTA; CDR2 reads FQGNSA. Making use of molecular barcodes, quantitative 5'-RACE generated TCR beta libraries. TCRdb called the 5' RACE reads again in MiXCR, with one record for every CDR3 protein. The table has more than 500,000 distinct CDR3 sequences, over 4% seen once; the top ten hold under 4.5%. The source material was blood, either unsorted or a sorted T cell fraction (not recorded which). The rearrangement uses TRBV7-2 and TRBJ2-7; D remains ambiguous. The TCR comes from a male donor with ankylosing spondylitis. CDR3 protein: CASSFPLKEQYF. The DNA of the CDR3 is TGTGCCAGCAGCTTCCCCCTGAAAGAGCAGTACTTC.